The 25 T cell receptor beta chains below were found in one sample sequenced in a study of Ad26.COV2.S vaccination and SARS-CoV-2 variants. Treatment in this sample: some 20 received Ad26.COV2.S at low or high dose, single or two shots; a few received placebo; per-sample allocation not given. Samples analyzed were those drawn on day 63 after the first vaccine or placebo injection. Assay used: immunoSEQ multiplex PCR; TCRdb lists only in-frame clones, some missing. The table includes about 400,000 clones, approximately 91% detected once. This specimen consisted of peripheral blood, obtained in a trial of Ad26.COV2.S vaccine versus placebo. These receptors were taken from a person between 18 and 65 years old who received the Ad26.COV2.S COVID-19 vaccine or a placebo.

The rearrangement uses TRBV7-3 and TRBJ2-7; TRBD2 matches 13 bases. The germline V gene encodes CDR1 SGHTA and CDR2 FQGTGA. V trimming: 4 bases; J trimming: 1 base; junction bases outside the gene matches: 4. This CDR3 is 16 amino acids long. CDR3 protein: CASSSGLAGRSYEQYF. The DNA of the CDR3 is TGTGCCAGCAGCTCGGGACTAGCGGGACGATCCTACGAGCAGTACTTC.

For this clone: This sample includes further DNA sequences coding for the same CDR3. This chain uses TRBV5-4 with TRBJ2-2; 8 bases are shared with TRBD1. The V and J ends lost 5 bases and 1 base, in that order; junction bases with no gene match: 1. Germline CDR1 reads SGHNT; CDR2 reads YYREEE (reference sequence). The CDR3 covers 14 residues. CDR3 region: CASSDRGNTGELFF. CDR3 DNA: TGTGCCAGCAGTGACAGGGGGAACACCGGGGAGCTGTTTTTT.

The DNA for the CDR3 is TGTGCCTGGAGTAAGAGCTGGGAGACCCAGTACTTC. Translated: CAWSKSWETQYF. The genes are TRBV30 and TRBJ2-5; D is undetermined. The CDR3 consists of 12 residues. Germline assignment: CDR1 GTSNPN and CDR2 SVGIG (reference sequence). Trimming left V 2 bases short and J 5 bases short, with 9 bases between.

The V call is TRBV11-3, the J call TRBJ2-2, with 13 nucleotides matching TRBD2. CDR3 length equals 18 residues. Germline CDR1 is SGHNT and CDR2 is YENEEA. The junction had 11 bases not matched to a gene; V was cut back by 5 bases and J by 5 bases. The CDR3 bases are TGTGCCAGCAGCCCAGGGTGGGCGACTAGCGGGAGGACCGGGGAGCTGTTTTTT. It is translated as CASSPGWATSGRTGELFF.

As regards this clone: Other DNA sequences in this specimen translate into the identical CDR3. The J gene is TRBJ2-1, the V gene TRBV19, with 8 bases identical to TRBD2. The CDR3 is 16 residues long. Germline V gene lookup returns CDR1 LNHDA and CDR2 SQIVND (reference sequence). V was pared by 0 bases and J by 1 base, with 2 bases of the junction left unmatched. CDR3 nucleotides: TGTGCCAGTAGTATAGAAGGGACTAGGTCCTACAATGAGCAGTTCTTC. Translation: CASSIEGTRSYNEQFF.

V is TRBV30 and J is TRBJ2-3; D might be TRBD1 (6 bases). The germline V gene encodes CDR1 GTSNPN and CDR2 SVGIG (reference sequence). The V gene lost 8 bases and the J gene lost 3 bases, with 18 bases spanning the gap. The CDR3 totals 14 residues. CDR3 region: CAGSLRGRTDTQYF. The CDR3 region has the DNA TGTGCCGGGTCCTTAAGGGGGAGAACAGATACGCAGTATTTT.

This sequence joins TRBV9 and TRBJ2-7; D gene unclear. The CDR3 is 13 amino acids. V shed 0 bases and J shed 6 bases, with 10 bases lying between them. Germline V CDR1 and CDR2: SGDLS, YYNGEE. Here the CDR3 reads CASSVASRGEQYF. The CDR3 DNA reads TGTGCCAGCAGCGTAGCGAGTAGAGGCGAGCAGTACTTC.

The chain is built from TRBV7-2 and TRBJ1-5; D unclear. The CDR3 is made up of 14 amino acids. V gave up 1 base and J gave up 3 bases, with 7 bases separating them. From germline, CDR1 is SGHTA and CDR2 FQGNSA. Here the CDR3 reads CASSLDSFNQPQHF. CDR3 DNA: TGTGCCAGCAGCTTAGACTCTTTCAATCAGCCCCAGCATTTT.

The rearrangement uses TRBV7-2 and TRBJ1-5; the match to TRBD1 covers 9 bases. V gave up 5 bases and J gave up 6 bases; unmatched junction bases: 8. This CDR3 spans 15 amino acids. Germline lookup yields CDR1 SGHTA and CDR2 FQGNSA. CDR3 in amino acids: CASSETTGGAQPQHF. DNA for the CDR3: TGTGCCAGCAGCGAAACGACAGGGGGAGCTCAGCCCCAGCATTTT.

This chain joins TRBV18 and TRBJ2-5; 13 bases match TRBD2. The junction had 6 bases not matched to a gene; V was cut back by 4 bases and J by 4 bases. CDR3 size: 16 residues. From germline, CDR1 is KGHSH and CDR2 LQKENI. The CDR3 DNA follows: TGTGCCAGCTCACTCCGGACTAGCGGGAGAAGAGAGACCCAGTACTTC. Amino acids: CASSLRTSGRRETQYF.

J is TRBJ1-2 and V is TRBV12-3 or TRBV12-4, with D perhaps matching TRBD1 (5 bases). Deletions cut 5 bases from V and 8 bases from J, with 15 bases between. The length of the CDR3 is 13 residues. The CDR3 region has the DNA TGTGCCAGCAGTCGACGGAATCGGGGGGGCTACACCTTC. Its translation is CASSRRNRGGYTF.

The J gene is TRBJ1-6, the V gene TRBV7-6, with D possibly being TRBD1 (6 bases). Deletions cut 5 bases from V and 5 bases from J, with 10 bases between. The germline CDR1 and CDR2 sequences are SGHVS and FNYEAQ. CDR3 size: 14 residues. The CDR3, as DNA: TGTGCCAGCAGCAAGACAGGAGATAATTCACCCCTCCACTTT. It translates to CASSKTGDNSPLHF. The full variable domain, in which reference TRBV7-6 and TRBJ1-6 provide the parts outside the CDR3, is GAGVSQSPRYKVTKRGQDVALRCDPISGHVSLYWYRQALGQGPEFLTYFNYEAQQDKSGLPNDRFSAERPEGSISTLTIQRTEQRDSAMYRCASSKTGDNSPLHFGNGTRLTVT.

The genes are TRBV6-2 or TRBV6-3 and TRBJ2-5; 14 positions agree with TRBD2. Unmatched junction bases numbered 10, after V lost 5 bases and J lost 5 bases. CDR3 length: 17 amino acids. Per the germline V gene, CDR1 is MNHEY and CDR2 is SVGEGT. CDR3 amino acids: CASSQWTSGRKRETQYF. In DNA, the CDR3 is TGTGCCAGCAGTCAATGGACTAGCGGGAGGAAGAGGGAGACCCAGTACTTC.

The chain couples TRBV5-8 to TRBJ2-7; the D is unclear. V lost 3 bases and J lost 3, with 7 bases in between. Germline CDR1 SGHTS, CDR2 YDEGEE. The CDR3 has 12 residues. CDR3 in amino acids: CASSYSRYEQYF. CDR3 DNA sequence: TGTGCCAGCAGCTACTCTCGCTACGAGCAGTACTTC.

The V call is TRBV5-8, the J call TRBJ2-5; TRBD2 aligns across 9 bases. The V segment lost 4 bases and the J segment 5 bases; nucleotides outside the gene matches: 9. Germline CDR1 reads SGHTS; CDR2 reads YDEGEE. The CDR3 is 15 residues long. The CDR3 DNA sequence: TGTGCCAGCAGCGTCGCGGGACTAGCCCCCGAGACCCAGTACTTC. It encodes CASSVAGLAPETQYF.

This chain connects TRBV4-1 to TRBJ2-1; 14 bases agree with TRBD2. Trimming cost V 5 bases and J 2 bases; bases outside gene matches: 8. The CDR3 is 18 amino acids. Germline loops: CDR1 MGHRA, CDR2 YSYEKL. CDR3 amino acids: CASSFGTSGSGAYNEQFF. CDR3 DNA sequence: TGCGCCAGCAGCTTTGGGACTAGCGGGAGTGGCGCCTACAATGAGCAGTTCTTC.

This clone was seen once. The chain is built from TRBV18 and TRBJ2-1; 8 bases line up with TRBD2. Germline CDR1 KGHSH, CDR2 LQKENI. CDR3 length equals 17 residues. The V and J ends lost 5 bases and 3 bases, in that order; junction bases with no gene match: 12. The CDR3 nucleotides are TGTGCCAGCTCAATCACTGGTGGGACTAGGGGCTACAATGAGCAGTTCTTC. It yields the protein CASSITGGTRGYNEQFF.

The chain links TRBV5-5 to TRBJ2-7; D is perhaps TRBD2 (6 bases). Germline V lookup: CDR1 SGHKS, CDR2 YYEKEE (reference sequence). V dropped 3 bases and J dropped 1 base, with 14 bases sitting between them. The CDR3 is made up of 15 amino acids. CDR3 bases: TGTGCCAGCAGCTCGGGACTTATGGGATCCTACGAGCAGTACTTC. Protein product: CASSSGLMGSYEQYF.

J is TRBJ1-4 and V is TRBV7-9; 9 nucleotides line up with TRBD1. Losses at the gene ends were 4 bases for V and 2 bases for J; bases not matched to a gene: 2. The V gene's germline CDR1 is SEHNR and CDR2 FQNEAQ (reference sequence). The CDR3 loop spans 15 amino acids. The CDR3 DNA reads TGTGCCAGCAGCTCACAGGGGGCGACTAATGAAAAACTGTTTTTT. This sequence encodes CASSSQGATNEKLFF. Full variable domain (missing parts from reference TRBV7-9 and TRBJ1-4): DTGVSQNPRHKITKRGQNVTFRCDPISEHNRLYWYRQTLGQGPEFLTYFQNEAQLEKSRLLSDRFSAERPKGSFSTLEIQRTEQGDSAMYLCASSSQGATNEKLFFGSGTQLSVL.

V usage is TRBV5-1 and J usage is TRBJ1-2, with D possibly matching TRBD1 (5 bases). Trimming pared 2 bases from V and 2 bases from J, leaving 10 bases between. The CDR3 is 14 residues long. CDR1 and CDR2 from the germline V gene are SGHRS and YFSETQ. The CDR3 nucleotides are TGCGCCAGCAGCTTTGAGGGGAACAACTATGGCTACACCTTC. Translated, it gives CASSFEGNNYGYTF.

The chain is built from TRBV29-1 and TRBJ2-7; 9 bases align to TRBD1. Unmatched junction bases numbered 5, after V lost 4 bases and J lost 7 bases. The CDR3 is made up of 12 amino acids. CDR1 and CDR2 (germline): SQVTM, ANQGSEA. The CDR3 protein is CSVGTGVGEQYF. The CDR3, as DNA: TGCAGCGTTGGGACAGGGGTTGGAGAGCAGTACTTC.

The chain uses TRBV11-3 and TRBJ2-3; TRBD2 agrees at 7 bases. Germline-derived CDR1 and CDR2 are SGHNT and YENEEA. CDR3 length: 14 residues. J gave up 7 bases and V 1 base, and 5 bases lay outside the gene matches. CDR3 in DNA: TGTGCCAGCAGCTTAGGCGGGAGTCGCAATACGCAGTATTTT. Its protein is CASSLGGSRNTQYF.

The chain's CDR3 is CASSPRVSYEQYF. The CDR3, as DNA: TGTGCCAGCAGCCCCAGGGTCTCCTACGAGCAGTACTTC. The chain joins TRBV11-2 to TRBJ2-7; the D gene is possibly TRBD1 (5 bases). Trimming took 5 bases from V and 0 from J, leaving 8 bases between them. The CDR3 sequence is 13 residues long. Germline loops: CDR1 SGHAT, CDR2 FQNNGV.

The CDR3 nucleotides read TGTGCCAGCCTAAACAGCCCCGAAGCCGGGGAGCTGTTTTTT. It is translated as CASLNSPEAGELFF. The gene calls are TRBV2 and TRBJ2-2; D ambiguous. The CDR3 runs 14 residues. V was pared by 8 bases and J by 6 bases, with 16 bases between. CDR1 is SNHLY and CDR2 is FYNNEI in the germline V gene.

This chain uses TRBV21-1 with TRBJ2-1; the table assigns TRBD1, which was not confirmed against the DNA. TRBV21-1 is shown as a pseudogene. CDR3 length equals 15 residues. CDR3 in DNA: TGTGCCAGCAGCAAAGCGGGACAGAATTACAATGAGCAGTTCTTC. This encodes CASSKAGQNYNEQFF.